One and the same sample provided the 11 T cell receptor beta chains below, sequenced in a study of cytomegalovirus exposure and HLA in healthy donors. In the PCR, 60 Vbeta and 13 Jbeta primers were used. Produced via immunoSEQ multiplex PCR; TCRdb's table is partial and in-frame only. This sample has some 150,000 clones, with around 78% found just once. Sequenced: PBMCs. These receptors all come from a man aged 40-49 years in good health and CMV-seropositive.

This sequence joins TRBV7-3 and TRBJ2-3, with 12 bases lining up with TRBD2. The CDR3 runs 18 residues. V lost 4 bases and J lost 5; bases outside the gene matches: 13. The germline gives CDR1 SGHTA, CDR2 FQGTGA. The CDR3 coding sequence is TGTGCCAGCAGCTCAAGACTAGCGGGAGTATTTGGTGGAGATACGCAGTATTTT. Translation gives CASSSRLAGVFGGDTQYF.

The V and J genes are TRBV6-1 and TRBJ2-3; 11 bases are shared with TRBD2. From germline, CDR1 is MNHNS and CDR2 SASEGT. The junction had 7 bases not matched to a gene; V was cut back by 4 bases and J by 4 bases. CDR3 size: 16 residues. DNA of the CDR3: TGTGCCAGCAGTGGCCTAGCGGGAGGTCTGCCAGATACGCAGTATTTT. This encodes CASSGLAGGLPDTQYF.

This sequence joins TRBV28 and TRBJ2-7, with D possibly being TRBD1 (6 bases). V lost 6 bases to trimming and J lost 2 bases, with 14 bases between them. The V gene's germline CDR1 is MDHEN and CDR2 SYDVKM. The CDR3 runs 14 residues. Here the CDR3 reads CASSLPTGPYEQYF. CDR3 nucleotide sequence: TGTGCCAGCAGCCTCCCGACAGGCCCCTACGAGCAGTACTTC. Complete variable domain (other parts from reference TRBV28 and TRBJ2-7): DVKVTQSSRYLVKRTGEKVFLECVQDMDHENMFWYRQDPGLGLRLIYFSYDVKMKEKGDIPEGYSVSREKKERFSLILESASTNQTSMYLCASSLPTGPYEQYFGPGTRLTVT.

With regard to this clone: The sample carries other DNA sequences with the same CDR3. The rearrangement links TRBV30 to TRBJ1-5; no reliable D call. This CDR3 is 12 amino acids long. Germline CDR1 GTSNPN, CDR2 SVGIG (reference sequence). V was cut by 2 bases and J by 2 bases, with 4 bases left in between. CDR3 protein: CAWSTGNQPQHF. The CDR3 nucleotides are TGTGCCTGGAGTACAGGCAATCAGCCCCAGCATTTT.

This clone has a handful of counts. The rearrangement uses TRBV10-3 and TRBJ1-1, with D maybe TRBD1 (6 bases). The V gene lost 6 bases and the J gene lost 6 bases, with 20 bases spanning the gap. The CDR3 sequence is 15 residues long. Germline V CDR1 and CDR2: ENHRY, SYGVKD. DNA of the CDR3: TGTGCCATCAGCCAAGGGGGGGTTGTTAGGTCTGAAGCTTTCTTT. This encodes CAISQGGVVRSEAFF.

The rearrangement joins TRBV2 to TRBJ1-6; D is possibly TRBD1 (5 bases). V was clipped by 6 bases and J by 6 bases, with 15 bases between them. The CDR3 is 15 amino acids. The V gene's germline CDR1 is SNHLY and CDR2 FYNNEI. In nucleotides, the CDR3 is TGTGCCAGCAGCGGGAGCGGGGGTCGTAATTCACCCCTCCACTTT. Its translation: CASSGSGGRNSPLHF.

J is TRBJ2-2 and V is TRBV7-8, with TRBD2 matching over 7 bases. Germline V CDR1 and CDR2: SGHVS, FQNEAQ. The J segment lost 7 bases and the V segment lost 1 base, leaving 18 bases of the junction unmatched. There are 19 residues in the CDR3. The CDR3 sequence: CASSLEIVIAGPIIGELFF. The DNA for the CDR3 is TGTGCCAGCAGCTTAGAAATAGTAATAGCGGGTCCAATCATCGGGGAGCTGTTTTTT.

The chain uses TRBV11-2 and TRBJ2-7, with D perhaps matching TRBD1 (5 bases). V was trimmed by 1 base and J by 2 bases, leaving 12 bases between them. The CDR3 spans 15 residues. Germline V CDR1 and CDR2: SGHAT, FQNNGV. The CDR3 region has the DNA TGTGCCAGCAGCTTAGCGGCAGGGTACACCTACGAGCAGTACTTC. Translation: CASSLAAGYTYEQYF. Supplemented by reference TRBV11-2 and TRBJ2-7, the full variable domain reads EAGVAQSPRYKIIEKRQSVAFWCNPISGHATLYWYQQILGQGPKLLIQFQNNGVVDDSQLPKDRFSAERLKGVDSTLKIQPAKLEDSAVYLCASSLAAGYTYEQYFGPGTRLTVT.

The chain employs TRBV11-3 and TRBJ2-1, with D possibly TRBD1 on 6 matching bases. In germline, CDR1 is SGHNT, CDR2 YENEEA. Trimming stripped 4 bases from V and 7 bases from J, with 20 bases between. The CDR3 is made up of 16 amino acids. CDR3 sequence: CASSSQPWTEGNEQFF. The CDR3 coding sequence is TGTGCCAGCAGCTCACAGCCTTGGACAGAAGGGAATGAGCAGTTCTTC.

The chain carries TRBV7-3 and TRBJ2-1; D call uncertain. Germline V gene lookup returns CDR1 SGHTA and CDR2 FQGTGA. V lost 5 bases, J lost 3 bases, and 8 bases lay in between. The CDR3 runs to 13 residues. As DNA, the CDR3 is TGTGCCAGCAGCCCACAAGACTACAATGAGCAGTTCTTC. Amino acid sequence: CASSPQDYNEQFF.

This clone was recorded once. The chain links TRBV18 to TRBJ2-1; 12 bases align to TRBD2. V lost 2 bases, J lost 9 bases, and 11 bases stayed unmatched. CDR1 KGHSH and CDR2 LQKENI come from the germline V gene. The CDR3 has 17 amino acids. CDR3 protein: CASSPRQTSGSLSEQFF. CDR3 DNA sequence: TGTGCCAGCTCACCAAGGCAGACTAGCGGGAGTTTAAGTGAGCAGTTCTTC.